These T cell receptor beta chains were read from a single sample in a study of human T cells and chemical hapten exposure. MiXCR, run by TCRdb on the RACE reads, gives a single entry per CDR3 protein. The sample has under 200,000 distinct CDR3 sequences, 25% to 35% seen once. This sample comprised whole blood, obtained in connection with sensitization to the hapten diphenylcyclopropenone (DPC). The receptors come from a woman aged 18-35 years with alopecia areata. Some clones in this sample may be carry-over from other donors' samples. CDR3s include the opening cysteine and the closing phenylalanine or tryptophan. D genes are given only for firm matches. The size of a clone is reported for some rows only, either as once, few or many, or as a class for expanded clones.

>few|TRBJ2-3|.|TRBV11-2
CASSSEGRADTQYF
TGTGCCAGCAGCTCCGAAGGTCGGGCAGATACGCAGTATTTT
>.|TRBJ2-7|.|TRBV7-3
CASSLRAQGSAEQYF
TGTGCCAGCAGCTTACGGGCGCAGGGGTCGGCCGAGCAGTACTTC
>few|TRBJ2-3|TRBD1|TRBV18
CASSPRGGFLDTQYF
TGTGCCAGCTCACCACGAGGGGGCTTTTTAGATACGCAGTATTTT
>.|TRBJ1-4|TRBD1|TRBV5-1
CASSHGTGREKLFF
TGCGCCAGCAGCCACGGGACAGGGAGAGAAAAACTGTTTTTT
>.|TRBJ2-3|TRBD2|TRBV12-3/TRBV12-4
CASSFLETSGLSTDTQYF
TGTGCCAGCAGTTTCCTTGAGACTAGCGGACTGAGCACAGATACGCAGTATTTT
>few|TRBJ1-4|TRBD1|TRBV5-1
CASSLGGTGREKLFF
TGCGCCAGCAGTCTCGGCGGGACAGGTCGAGAAAAACTGTTTTTT
>.|TRBJ2-4|TRBD2|TRBV20-1
CSALLLAELAKNIQYF
TGCAGTGCCCTCTTACTAGCGGAACTAGCCAAAAACATTCAGTACTTC
>few|TRBJ1-2|.|TRBV9
CASSVGGRGTNYGYTF
TGTGCCAGCAGCGTAGGGGGCCGGGGAACTAACTATGGCTACACCTTC
>few|TRBJ1-6|.|TRBV6-5
CASRPTERGSPLHF
TGTGCCAGCAGACCGACAGAGCGGGGTTCACCCCTCCACTTT
>.|TRBJ2-7|.|TRBV13
CASSLGGVPTYEQYF
TGTGCCAGCAGCTTAGGTGGGGTCCCGACCTACGAGCAGTACTTC
>.|TRBJ2-1|.|TRBV20-1
CSASGAEPNEQFF
TGCAGTGCTAGCGGGGCAGAGCCCAATGAGCAGTTCTTC
>.|TRBJ1-1|.|TRBV10-3
CAISESTRLNTEAFF
TGTGCCATCAGTGAGTCTACGCGGTTGAACACTGAAGCTTTCTTT
>few|TRBJ1-2|.|TRBV9
CASSDPDSPHYGYTF
TGTGCCAGCAGCGACCCCGACAGTCCCCACTATGGCTACACCTTC
>.|TRBJ1-5|.|TRBV4-1
CASSQGLISNQPQHF
TGCGCCAGCAGCCAAGGGCTCATTAGCAATCAGCCCCAGCATTTT
>.|TRBJ2-5|TRBD1|TRBV4-1
CASSQEATGQETQYF
TGCGCCAGCAGCCAAGAGGCGACAGGGCAAGAGACCCAGTACTTC
>.|TRBJ2-3|.|TRBV6-2/TRBV6-3
CASLPQPYRQGSTDTQYF
TGTGCCAGCCTACCTCAACCTTACCGGCAGGGGTCCACAGATACGCAGTATTTT
>few|TRBJ2-1|.|TRBV2
CASSVRGYGEQFF
TGTGCCAGCAGTGTTAGAGGGTACGGTGAGCAGTTCTTC
>.|TRBJ1-1|.|TRBV11-1
CASSPEGTGYGFAEAFF
TGTGCCAGCAGCCCTGAGGGCACAGGGTATGGATTTGCTGAAGCTTTCTTT
>few|TRBJ2-5|.|TRBV9
CASSIPARGGDKETQYF
TGTGCCAGCAGCATCCCCGCTAGGGGGGGCGACAAAGAGACCCAGTACTTC
>few|TRBJ2-2|.|TRBV6-6
CASSPQDYGAGELFF
TGTGCCAGCAGTCCCCAGGACTATGGGGCCGGGGAGCTGTTTTTT
>few|TRBJ2-5|.|TRBV2
CASRGSQETQYF
TGTGCCAGCAGGGGCAGCCAAGAGACCCAGTACTTC
>.|TRBJ2-7|.|TRBV7-2
CASSAGLASLGYEQYF
TGTGCCAGCAGCGCCGGATTAGCCTCCCTGGGCTACGAGCAGTACTTC
>.|TRBJ1-4|.|TRBV6-6
CASSYDEKLFF
TGTGCCAGCAGTTATGATGAAAAACTGTTTTTT
>few|TRBJ1-1|.|TRBV4-1
CASRQTLNTEAFF
TGCGCCAGCAGGCAAACTCTGAACACTGAAGCTTTCTTT
>.|TRBJ1-1|.|TRBV12-3/TRBV12-4
CASSLRQATEAFF
TGTGCCAGCAGTTTAAGACAGGCCACTGAAGCTTTCTTT
>few|TRBJ2-1|TRBD1|TRBV3-1
CASSRMGQGMVVNEQFF
TGTGCCAGCAGCCGAATGGGACAGGGGATGGTAGTAAATGAGCAGTTCTTC
>few|TRBJ2-5|TRBD1|TRBV4-2
CASSRSTGEDQTQYF
TGTGCCAGCAGCCGATCGACAGGGGAAGATCAGACCCAGTACTTC
>.|TRBJ1-1|.|TRBV4-1
CASSQEAGVNTEAFF
TGCGCCAGCAGCCAAGAGGCAGGGGTGAACACTGAAGCTTTCTTT
>few|TRBJ2-4|TRBD2|TRBV7-2
CASSPILLAGSKNIQYF
TGTGCCAGCAGCCCGATTCTTCTAGCGGGGAGTAAAAACATTCAGTACTTC
>.|TRBJ2-1|.|TRBV14
CASSQGPGRGYEQFF
TGTGCCAGCAGCCAAGGTCCGGGCCGAGGGTATGAGCAGTTCTTC
>.|TRBJ2-7|.|TRBV4-3
CASSPAGITYEQYF
TGCGCCAGCAGCCCGGCTGGGATAACCTACGAGCAGTACTTC
>few|TRBJ2-7|TRBD1|TRBV18
CASALRQGSDEQYF
TGTGCCAGCGCGCTAAGACAGGGAAGCGACGAGCAGTACTTC
>.|TRBJ2-2|TRBD1|TRBV5-1
CASSPDRRQAGELFF
TGCGCCAGCAGTCCGGACAGGCGACAGGCCGGGGAGCTGTTTTTT
>few|TRBJ2-3|.|TRBV7-3
CASSATSYSTDTQYF
TGTGCCAGCAGCGCCACTAGCTACAGCACAGATACGCAGTATTTT
>few|TRBJ2-7|TRBD2|TRBV25-1
CASGGGLLSYEQYF
TGTGCCAGCGGCGGGGGGCTCCTCTCCTACGAGCAGTACTTC
>.|TRBJ2-3|.|TRBV3-1
CASSELAGTQYF
TGTGCCAGCAGCGAACTAGCTGGGACGCAGTATTTT
>few|TRBJ1-1|.|TRBV29-1
CSVEDPQTGNTEAFF
TGCAGCGTTGAAGACCCTCAGACAGGGAACACTGAAGCTTTCTTT
>few|TRBJ2-1|.|TRBV4-3
CASSRQPGQPSDEQFF
TGCGCCAGCAGCCGCCAGCCCGGACAGCCCTCGGATGAGCAGTTCTTC
>.|TRBJ1-5|.|TRBV7-2
CASSLNLPGDQPQHF
TGTGCCAGCAGCTTAAATCTCCCGGGGGATCAGCCCCAGCATTTT
>once|TRBJ2-7|.|TRBV7-2
CASSLSAGTAYEQYF
TGTGCCAGCAGCTTATCGGCGGGAACCGCCTACGAGCAGTACTTC
>.|TRBJ1-3|.|TRBV13
CASSLGEFGNTIYF
TGTGCCAGCAGCTTAGGGGAATTTGGAAACACCATATATTTT
>few|TRBJ1-2|.|TRBV20-1
CSAAGHGYTF
TGCAGTGCTGCAGGGCATGGCTACACCTTC
>.|TRBJ1-2|.|TRBV4-1
CASSQGASHRDYGYTF
TGCGCCAGCAGCCAAGGAGCATCACACAGGGACTATGGCTACACCTTC
>.|TRBJ1-3|.|TRBV9
CASSFGSAALQNTIYF
TGTGCCAGCAGCTTTGGTTCGGCAGCTCTCCAAAACACCATATATTTT
>.|TRBJ2-1|TRBD2|TRBV6-6
CASVGTSPLNEQFF
TGTGCCAGCGTCGGGACTAGCCCCCTCAATGAGCAGTTCTTC
>few|TRBJ2-5|.|TRBV12-3/TRBV12-4
CASSFPETQYF
TGTGCCAGCAGTTTCCCGGAGACCCAGTACTTC
>.|TRBJ1-1|TRBD1|TRBV5-1
CASSSRQGAATEAFF
TGCGCCAGCAGCTCCCGCCAGGGGGCGGCCACTGAAGCTTTCTTT
>many|TRBJ2-7|TRBD2|TRBV7-2
CASSYSGVPSYEQYF
TGTGCCAGCAGCTATAGCGGGGTGCCCTCCTACGAGCAGTACTTC
>many|TRBJ1-5|.|TRBV2
CASSEQGYQPQHF
TGTGCCAGCAGTGAACAGGGTTATCAGCCCCAGCATTTT
>.|TRBJ2-3|TRBD2|TRBV5-1
CASSHSGGLAGRTDTQYF
TGCGCCAGCAGCCACTCCGGGGGACTAGCGGGCCGCACAGATACGCAGTATTTT
>.|TRBJ2-3|.|TRBV5-1
CASSLEGRQADTQYF
TGCGCCAGCAGCTTGGAGGGGAGGCAGGCAGATACGCAGTATTTT
>many|TRBJ1-1|.|TRBV6-2/TRBV6-3
CASSSVNDGAEAFF
TGTGCCAGCAGTTCGGTGAACGATGGTGCTGAAGCTTTCTTT
>few|TRBJ2-1|.|TRBV6-5
CASSYGTVGSEQFF
TGTGCCAGCAGTTATGGGACGGTGGGTAGTGAGCAGTTCTTC
>few|TRBJ2-3|.|TRBV4-2
CASSQEPGSGTDTQYF
TGTGCCAGCAGCCAAGAACCCGGGAGTGGGACAGATACGCAGTATTTT
>few|TRBJ1-6|.|TRBV4-1
CASSHPGKWNSPLHF
TGCGCCAGCAGCCACCCCGGAAAATGGAATTCACCCCTCCACTTT
>few|TRBJ2-7|.|TRBV20-1
CSARGPAVLEQYF
TGCAGTGCTAGAGGACCAGCAGTACTTGAGCAGTACTTC
>.|TRBJ1-3|.|TRBV9
CASSPPSGDSGNTIYF
TGTGCCAGCAGCCCACCGAGCGGCGACTCTGGAAACACCATATATTTT